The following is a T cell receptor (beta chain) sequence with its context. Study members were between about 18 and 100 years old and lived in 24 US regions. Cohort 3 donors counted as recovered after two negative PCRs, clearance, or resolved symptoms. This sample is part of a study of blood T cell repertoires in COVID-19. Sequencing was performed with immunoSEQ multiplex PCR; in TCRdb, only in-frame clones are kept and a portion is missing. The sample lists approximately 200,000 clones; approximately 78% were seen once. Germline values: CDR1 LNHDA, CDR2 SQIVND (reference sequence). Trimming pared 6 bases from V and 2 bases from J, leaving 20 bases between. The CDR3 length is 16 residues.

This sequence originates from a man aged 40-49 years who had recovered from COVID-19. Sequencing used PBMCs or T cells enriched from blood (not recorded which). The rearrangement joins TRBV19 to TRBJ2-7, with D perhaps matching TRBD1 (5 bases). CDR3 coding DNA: TGTGCCAGTAGATCCAACCTGGGGCAGTCAGCCTACGAGCAGTACTTC. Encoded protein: CASRSNLGQSAYEQYF.